This TCR beta chain was retrieved from a study of shared clonotypes between healthy human individuals. General study findings and limits: It was only blood that was sampled, and tissue repertoires likely differ.

TCRdb's copy holds only in-frame clones and misses some; the assay was immunoSEQ multiplex PCR. Seen here are about 460,000 clones, more than 70% observed once, and the top ten hold 12%. Many counts were recorded for this clone. Its target is unknown. It was tens of millions of PBMCs that unsorted samples used for genomic DNA. Sequencing was carried out using PBMCs. The origin of this receptor is a woman in her forties in good health. Some clones in this sample may be carry-over from other donors' samples.

In DNA form, the CDR3 reads TGCGCCAGCAGCCAAAATCGTGACGAAAAACTGTTTTTT. Amino acid sequence: CASSQNRDEKLFF. V and J are TRBV4-1 and TRBJ1-4, with no clear D. The germline gives CDR1 MGHRA, CDR2 YSYEKL. CDR3 size: 13 residues. V was clipped by 2 bases and J by 8 bases, with 9 bases between them.